The sequence of this T cell receptor (beta chain) was determined in a study of CD8 T cells in ankylosing spondylitis. MiXCR, run by TCRdb on the 5' RACE reads, gives a single entry per CDR3 protein. Of around 250,000 distinct CDR3 sequences in the sample, roughly a tenth are singletons; the top ten hold under 8%. Many counts were recorded for this clonotype. CDR1 is SGHDT, CDR2 YYEEEE, per germline. The CDR3 has 14 residues. V gave up 4 bases and J gave up 3 bases; unmatched junction bases: 5. This clonotype was sampled from a male donor with ankylosing spondylitis or in good health (not recorded which). The V and J genes are TRBV5-6 and TRBJ2-7, with 9 bases that match TRBD1. Input material: blood, either unsorted or a sorted T cell fraction (not recorded which). CDR3 region: CASSRGQGGYEQYF. CDR3 in DNA: TGTGCCAGCAGCAGGGGACAGGGCGGCTACGAGCAGTACTTC.